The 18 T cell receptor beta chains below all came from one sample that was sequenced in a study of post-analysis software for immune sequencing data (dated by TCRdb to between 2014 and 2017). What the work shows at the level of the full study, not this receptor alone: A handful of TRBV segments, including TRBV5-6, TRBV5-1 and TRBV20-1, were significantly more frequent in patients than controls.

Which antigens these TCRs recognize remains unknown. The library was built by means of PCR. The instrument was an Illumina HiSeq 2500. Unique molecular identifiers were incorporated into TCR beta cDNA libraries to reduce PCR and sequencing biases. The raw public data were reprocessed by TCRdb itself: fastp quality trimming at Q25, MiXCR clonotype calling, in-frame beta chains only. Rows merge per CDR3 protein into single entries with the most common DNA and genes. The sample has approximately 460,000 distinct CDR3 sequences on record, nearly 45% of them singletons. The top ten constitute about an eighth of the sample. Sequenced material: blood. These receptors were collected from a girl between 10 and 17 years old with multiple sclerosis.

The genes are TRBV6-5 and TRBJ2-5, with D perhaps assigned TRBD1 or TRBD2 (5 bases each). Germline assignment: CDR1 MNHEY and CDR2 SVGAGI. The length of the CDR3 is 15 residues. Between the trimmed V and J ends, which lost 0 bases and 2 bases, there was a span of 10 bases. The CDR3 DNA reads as TGTGCCAGCAGTTACTCGACTGGGGGTCAAGAGACCCAGTACTTC. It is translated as CASSYSTGGQETQYF.

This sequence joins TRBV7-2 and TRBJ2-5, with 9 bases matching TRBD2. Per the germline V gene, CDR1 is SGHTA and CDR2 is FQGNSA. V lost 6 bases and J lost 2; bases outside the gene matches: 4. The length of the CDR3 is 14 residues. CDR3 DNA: TGTGCCAGCAGACAGACTAGCGGACAAGAGACCCAGTACTTC. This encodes CASRQTSGQETQYF.

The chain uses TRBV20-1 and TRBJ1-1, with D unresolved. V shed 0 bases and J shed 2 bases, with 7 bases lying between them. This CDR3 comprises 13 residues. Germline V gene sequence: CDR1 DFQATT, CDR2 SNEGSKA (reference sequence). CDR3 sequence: CSARDRANTEAFF. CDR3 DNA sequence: TGCAGTGCTAGAGATCGGGCCAACACTGAAGCTTTCTTT.

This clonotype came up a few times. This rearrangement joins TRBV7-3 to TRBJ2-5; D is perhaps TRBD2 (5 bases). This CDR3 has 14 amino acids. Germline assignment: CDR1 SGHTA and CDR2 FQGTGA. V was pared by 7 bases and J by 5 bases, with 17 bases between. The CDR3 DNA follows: TGTGCCAGCACAACCGAGGGATACGCGGAGACCCAGTACTTC. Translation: CASTTEGYAETQYF.

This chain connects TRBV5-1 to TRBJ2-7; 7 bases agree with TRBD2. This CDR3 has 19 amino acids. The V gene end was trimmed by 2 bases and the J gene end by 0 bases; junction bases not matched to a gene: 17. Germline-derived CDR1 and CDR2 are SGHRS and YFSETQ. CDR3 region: CASSFFGRVSRGSSYEQYF. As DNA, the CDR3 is TGCGCCAGCAGCTTTTTCGGTAGGGTATCGCGGGGGAGCTCCTACGAGCAGTACTTC. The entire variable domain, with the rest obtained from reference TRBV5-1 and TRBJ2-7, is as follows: KAGVTQTPRYLIKTRGQQVTLSCSPISGHRSVSWYQQTPGQGLQFLFEYFSETQRNKGNFPGRFSGRQFSNSRSEMNVSTLELGDSALYLCASSFFGRVSRGSSYEQYFGPGTRLTVT.

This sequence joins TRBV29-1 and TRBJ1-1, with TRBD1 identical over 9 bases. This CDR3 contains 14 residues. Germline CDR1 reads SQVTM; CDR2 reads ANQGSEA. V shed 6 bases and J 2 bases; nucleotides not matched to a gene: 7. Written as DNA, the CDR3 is TGCAGCGTCGGGGCGGGACAGGGAAACACTGAAGCTTTCTTT. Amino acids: CSVGAGQGNTEAFF.

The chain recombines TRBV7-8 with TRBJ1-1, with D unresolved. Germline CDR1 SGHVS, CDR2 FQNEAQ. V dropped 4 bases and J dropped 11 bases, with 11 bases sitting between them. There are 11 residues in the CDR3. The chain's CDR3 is CASSSDVRAFF. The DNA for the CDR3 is TGTGCCAGCAGCTCGGACGTTAGGGCTTTCTTT.

In nucleotides, the CDR3 is TGTGCCAGCAGTTTAATTAGCGGGGTCTATGAGCAGTTCTTC. Translating it yields CASSLISGVYEQFF. The J gene is TRBJ2-1, the V gene TRBV28; the match to TRBD2 covers 8 bases. The CDR3 totals 14 residues. V was pared by 2 bases and J by 8 bases, with 5 bases of the junction left unmatched. Per germline, CDR1 MDHEN and CDR2 SYDVKM.

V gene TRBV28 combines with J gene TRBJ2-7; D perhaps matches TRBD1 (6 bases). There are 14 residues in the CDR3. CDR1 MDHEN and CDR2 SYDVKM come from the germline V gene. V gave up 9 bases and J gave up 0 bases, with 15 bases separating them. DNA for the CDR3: TGTGCCAGTAACAGGGAAGTCCTCTCCTACGAGCAGTACTTC. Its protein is CASNREVLSYEQYF.

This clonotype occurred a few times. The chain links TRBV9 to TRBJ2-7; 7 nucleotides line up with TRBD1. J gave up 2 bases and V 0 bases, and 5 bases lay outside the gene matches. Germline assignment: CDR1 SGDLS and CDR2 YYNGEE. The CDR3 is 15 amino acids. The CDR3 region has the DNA TGTGCCAGCAGCGTAGAGGCAGGGGGTCCCTACGAGCAGTACTTC. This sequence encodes CASSVEAGGPYEQYF.

The CDR3: CATSSLRTGNSYNEQYF. The CDR3 region has the DNA TGTGCCACCAGCAGCCTTCGGACCGGGAACTCCTACAATGAGCAGTACTTC. The V call is TRBV15, the J call TRBJ2-1; the D gene is possibly TRBD2 (5 bases). The J call may be mistaken, given a closer DNA end match to TRBJ2-7. This CDR3 is built from 17 residues. Germline loops: CDR1 LNHNV, CDR2 YYDKDF (reference sequence).

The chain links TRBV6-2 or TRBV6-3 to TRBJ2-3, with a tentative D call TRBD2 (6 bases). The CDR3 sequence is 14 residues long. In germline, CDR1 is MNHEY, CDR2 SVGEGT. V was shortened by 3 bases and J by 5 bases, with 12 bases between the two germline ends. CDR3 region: CASSYNRERDTQYF. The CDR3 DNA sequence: TGTGCCAGCAGTTATAATCGGGAGAGAGATACGCAGTATTTT.

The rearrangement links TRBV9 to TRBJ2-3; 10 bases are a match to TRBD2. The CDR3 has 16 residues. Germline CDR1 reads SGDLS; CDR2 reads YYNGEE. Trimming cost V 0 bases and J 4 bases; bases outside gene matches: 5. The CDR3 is CASSVGTSGFSDTQYF. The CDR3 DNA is TGTGCCAGCAGCGTAGGGACTAGCGGATTTTCAGATACGCAGTATTTT.

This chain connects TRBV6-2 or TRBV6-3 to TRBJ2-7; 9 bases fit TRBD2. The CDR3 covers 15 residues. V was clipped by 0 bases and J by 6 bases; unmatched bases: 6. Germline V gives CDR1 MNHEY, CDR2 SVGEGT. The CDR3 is CASSYSAGGPGEQYF. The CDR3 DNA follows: TGTGCCAGCAGTTACTCGGCGGGAGGGCCTGGCGAGCAGTACTTC.

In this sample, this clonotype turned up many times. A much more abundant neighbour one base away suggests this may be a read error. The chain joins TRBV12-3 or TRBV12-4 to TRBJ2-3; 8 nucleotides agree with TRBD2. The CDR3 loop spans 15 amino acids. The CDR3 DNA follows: TGTGCCAGCAGCCCCGGAGCGGGAGAATCAGATGCGCAGTATTTT. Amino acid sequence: CASSPGAGESDAQYF.

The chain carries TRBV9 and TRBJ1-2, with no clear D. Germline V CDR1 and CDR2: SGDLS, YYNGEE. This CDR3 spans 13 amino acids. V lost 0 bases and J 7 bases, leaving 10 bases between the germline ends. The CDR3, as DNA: TGTGCCAGCAGCGTAGTTATGAGGTCTGGCTACACCTTC. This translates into CASSVVMRSGYTF.

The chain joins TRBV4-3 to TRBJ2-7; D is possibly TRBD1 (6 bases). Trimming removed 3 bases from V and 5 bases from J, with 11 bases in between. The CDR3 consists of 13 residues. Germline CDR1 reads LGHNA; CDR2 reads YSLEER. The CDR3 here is CASSQDTGNEQYF. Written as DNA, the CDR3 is TGCGCCAGCAGCCAGGACACAGGGAACGAGCAGTACTTC.

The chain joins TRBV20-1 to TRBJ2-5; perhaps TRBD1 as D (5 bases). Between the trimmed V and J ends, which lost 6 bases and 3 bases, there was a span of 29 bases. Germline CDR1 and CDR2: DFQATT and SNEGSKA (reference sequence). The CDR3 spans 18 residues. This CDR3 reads CSAKTVTSIEAVEETQYF. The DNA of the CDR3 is TGCAGTGCCAAGACAGTTACCTCCATCGAGGCTGTAGAAGAGACCCAGTACTTC.